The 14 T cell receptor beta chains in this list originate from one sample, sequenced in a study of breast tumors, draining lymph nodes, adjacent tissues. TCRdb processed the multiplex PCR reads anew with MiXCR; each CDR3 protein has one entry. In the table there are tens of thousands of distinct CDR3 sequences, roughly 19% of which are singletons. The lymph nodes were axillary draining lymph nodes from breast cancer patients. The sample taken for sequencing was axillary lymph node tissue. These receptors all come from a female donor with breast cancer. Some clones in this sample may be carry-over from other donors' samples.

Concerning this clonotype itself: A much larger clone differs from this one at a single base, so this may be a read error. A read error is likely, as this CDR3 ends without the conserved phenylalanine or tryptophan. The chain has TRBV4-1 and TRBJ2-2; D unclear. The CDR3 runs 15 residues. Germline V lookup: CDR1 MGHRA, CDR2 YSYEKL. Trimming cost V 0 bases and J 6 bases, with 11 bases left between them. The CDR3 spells CASSQDRSTAGELFV. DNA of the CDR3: TGCGCCAGCAGCCAAGATAGGAGTACCGCCGGGGAGCTGTTTGTT.

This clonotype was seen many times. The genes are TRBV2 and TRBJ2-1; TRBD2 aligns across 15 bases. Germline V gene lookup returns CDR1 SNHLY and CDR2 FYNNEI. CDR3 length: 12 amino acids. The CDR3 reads CAAGTSGREQFF. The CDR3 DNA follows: TGTGCTGCCGGGACTAGCGGGAGGGAGCAGTTCTTC.

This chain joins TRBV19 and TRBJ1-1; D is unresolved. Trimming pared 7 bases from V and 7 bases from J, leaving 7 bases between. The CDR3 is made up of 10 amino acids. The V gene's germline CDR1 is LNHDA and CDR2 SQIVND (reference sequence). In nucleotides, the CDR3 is TGTGCCAGTATGGGAGGTGAAGCTTTCTTT. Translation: CASMGGEAFF. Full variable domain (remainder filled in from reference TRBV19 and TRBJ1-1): DGGITQSPKYLFRKEGQNVTLSCEQNLNHDAMYWYRQDPGQGLRLIYYSQIVNDFQKGDIAEGYSVSREKKESFPLTVTSAQKNPTAFYLCASMGGEAFFGQGTRLTVV.

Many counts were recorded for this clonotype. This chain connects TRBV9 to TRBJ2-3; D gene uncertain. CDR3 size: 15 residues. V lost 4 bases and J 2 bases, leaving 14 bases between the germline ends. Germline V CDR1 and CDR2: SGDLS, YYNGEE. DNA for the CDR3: TGTGCCAGCAGCACTGACCCTAAGCCCACAGATACGCAGTATTTT. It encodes CASSTDPKPTDTQYF. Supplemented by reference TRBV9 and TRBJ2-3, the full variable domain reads DSGVTQTPKHLITATGQRVTLRCSPRSGDLSVYWYQQSLDQGLQFLIQYYNGEERAKGNILERFSAQQFPDLHSELNLSSLELGDSALYFCASSTDPKPTDTQYFGPGTRLTVL.

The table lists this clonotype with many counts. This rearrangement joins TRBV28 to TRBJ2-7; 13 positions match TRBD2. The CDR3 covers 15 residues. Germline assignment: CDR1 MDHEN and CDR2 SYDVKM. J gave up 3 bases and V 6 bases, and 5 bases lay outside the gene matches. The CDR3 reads CASSIGTSGVYEQYF. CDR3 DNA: TGTGCCAGCAGCATTGGGACTAGCGGGGTCTACGAGCAGTACTTC. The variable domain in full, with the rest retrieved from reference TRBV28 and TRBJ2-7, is DVKVTQSSRYLVKRTGEKVFLECVQDMDHENMFWYRQDPGLGLRLIYFSYDVKMKEKGDIPEGYSVSREKKERFSLILESASTNQTSMYLCASSIGTSGVYEQYFGPGTRLTVT.

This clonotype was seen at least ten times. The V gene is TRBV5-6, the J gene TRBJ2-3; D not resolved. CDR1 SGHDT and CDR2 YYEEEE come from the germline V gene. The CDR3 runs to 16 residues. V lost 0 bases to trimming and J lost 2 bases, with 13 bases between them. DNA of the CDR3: TGTGCCAGCAGCTTGGGGGTAAGGCCTACCACAGATACGCAGTATTTT. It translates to CASSLGVRPTTDTQYF.

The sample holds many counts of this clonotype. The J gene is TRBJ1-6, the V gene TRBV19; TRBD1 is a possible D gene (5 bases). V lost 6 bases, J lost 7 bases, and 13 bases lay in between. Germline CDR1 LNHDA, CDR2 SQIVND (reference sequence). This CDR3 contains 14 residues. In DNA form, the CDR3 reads TGTGCCAGTAGCCGGCAGGGTAACAATTCACCCCTCCACTTT. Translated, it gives CASSRQGNNSPLHF.

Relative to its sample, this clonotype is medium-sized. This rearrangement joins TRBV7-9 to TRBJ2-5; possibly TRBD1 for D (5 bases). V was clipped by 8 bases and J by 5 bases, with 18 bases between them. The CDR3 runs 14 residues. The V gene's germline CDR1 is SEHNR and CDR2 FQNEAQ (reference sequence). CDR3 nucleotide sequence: TGTGCCAGCCAAGGGAAGGGGCCAAGGGAGACCCAGTACTTC. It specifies CASQGKGPRETQYF.

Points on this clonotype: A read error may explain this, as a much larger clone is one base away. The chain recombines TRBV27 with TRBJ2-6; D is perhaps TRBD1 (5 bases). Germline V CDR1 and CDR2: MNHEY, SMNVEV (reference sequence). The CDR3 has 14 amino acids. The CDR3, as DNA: TGTGCCAGCACCCCCTTGACTGGGGCCATCGTCCTGACTTTC. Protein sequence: CASTPLTGAIVLTF.

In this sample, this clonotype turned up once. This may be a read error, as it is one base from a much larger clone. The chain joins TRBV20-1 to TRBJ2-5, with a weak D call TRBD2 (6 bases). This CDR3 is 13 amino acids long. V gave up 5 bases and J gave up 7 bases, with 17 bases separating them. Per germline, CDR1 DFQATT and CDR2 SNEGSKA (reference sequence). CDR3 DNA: TGCAGTGCTTTGCCTTTGGGGGGAGGGACCCAGTACTTC. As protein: CSALPLGGGTQYF.

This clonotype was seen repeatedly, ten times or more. The CDR3 DNA follows: TGTGCCAGCAGTGACTTCGGCAGGGGGCCTTCACCCCTCCACTTT. Its protein is CASSDFGRGPSPLHF. This rearrangement joins TRBV25-1 to TRBJ1-6, with 8 bases identical to TRBD1. The trim removed 3 bases at V and 9 bases at J, leaving 7 bases unmatched. The CDR3 extends over 15 amino acids. Germline V CDR1 and CDR2: MGHDK, SYGVNS.

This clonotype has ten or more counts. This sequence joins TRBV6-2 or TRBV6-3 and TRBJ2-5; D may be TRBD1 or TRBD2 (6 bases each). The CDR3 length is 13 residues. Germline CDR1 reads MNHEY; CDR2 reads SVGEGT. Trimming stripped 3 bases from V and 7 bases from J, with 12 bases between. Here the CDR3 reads CASSYGGLGTQYF. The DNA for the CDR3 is TGTGCCAGCAGTTATGGGGGGCTCGGGACCCAGTACTTC.

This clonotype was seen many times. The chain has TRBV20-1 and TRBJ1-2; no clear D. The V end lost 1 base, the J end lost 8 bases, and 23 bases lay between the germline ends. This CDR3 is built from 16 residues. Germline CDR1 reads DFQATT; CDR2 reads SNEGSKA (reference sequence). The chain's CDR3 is CSARGVGVSALRGYTF. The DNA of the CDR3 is TGCAGTGCTAGAGGGGTGGGCGTCTCAGCCCTTCGCGGCTACACCTTC.

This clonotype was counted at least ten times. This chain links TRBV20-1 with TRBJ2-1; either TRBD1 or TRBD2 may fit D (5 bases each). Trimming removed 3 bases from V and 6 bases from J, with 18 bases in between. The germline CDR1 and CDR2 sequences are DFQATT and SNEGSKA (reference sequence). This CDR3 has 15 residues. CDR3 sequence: CSASGTILSSNEQFF. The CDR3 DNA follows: TGCAGTGCTAGCGGGACCATACTATCTTCCAATGAGCAGTTCTTC.